This TCR beta chain was captured by sequencing in a study of shared T cell receptors in the human thymus. Germline V lookup: CDR1 MNHNY, CDR2 SVGAGI (reference sequence). The ends lost 2 bases at V and 2 bases at J; junction bases unmatched: 9. This CDR3 is 16 amino acids long. Clones were sequenced by immunoSEQ multiplex PCR, and TCRdb holds only the in-frame ones, with some missing. The sample holds hundreds of thousands of clones, 88% seen once. This sample was shared with a second study, whose subject was human thymus T cells. That paper states: Donors consisted of healthy Finnish infants (having corrective surgery for congenital heart defects). During corrective heart surgery, resections were taken, and the thymus tissue came from them.

The sequenced sample consisted of thymocytes. The V gene is TRBV6-6, the J gene TRBJ2-7; 7 nucleotides agree with TRBD1. The TCR was taken from a boy in the first two years of life with a congenital heart defect. The CDR3 DNA follows: TGTGCCAGCAGTTACGGGGGATGGGACAGAGCCTACGAGCAGTACTTC. Translating it yields CASSYGGWDRAYEQYF.